A single sample is the source of the 7 T cell receptor beta chains below, sequenced in a study. Cells sorted as Tregs were CD4+, CD25+ and CD127-/low. MiXCR, run by TCRdb on the 5' RACE reads, gives a single entry per CDR3 protein. Here the sample spans nearly 10,000 distinct CDR3 sequences, 14% being singletons. Sequencing was performed on Tregs sorted from blood. Receptor source: a female donor with breast cancer.

This clonotype was seen repeatedly, ten times or more. The chain joins TRBV3-1 to TRBJ1-4; perhaps TRBD1 as D (5 bases). CDR1 LGHDT and CDR2 YNNKEL come from the germline V gene (reference sequence). Trimming cost V 8 bases and J 8 bases, with 12 bases left between them. The CDR3 sequence is 12 residues long. The CDR3 is CASGQEGEKLFF. CDR3 nucleotides: TGTGCCAGCGGACAAGAAGGCGAAAAACTGTTTTTT. The whole variable domain, remainder taken from reference TRBV3-1 and TRBJ1-4, is DTAVSQTPKYLVTQMGNDKSIKCEQNLGHDTMYWYKQDSKKFLKIMFSYNNKELIINETVPNRFSPKSPDKAHLNLHINSLELGDSAVYFCASGQEGEKLFFGSGTQLSVL.

This clonotype is labeled as medium-sized (0.01 to 0.1%). The chain links TRBV7-9 to TRBJ1-2; D is undetermined. Trimming took off 3 bases at V and 3 bases at J, with 5 bases between the two ends. In germline, CDR1 is SEHNR, CDR2 FQNEAQ (reference sequence). This CDR3 is built from 12 residues. CDR3 amino acids: CASSLRDYGYTF. In DNA form, the CDR3 reads TGTGCCAGCAGCTTGAGGGACTATGGCTACACCTTC.

Judged by abundance, this clonotype is medium-sized (0.01 to 0.1%). The chain recombines TRBV6-6 with TRBJ1-1; D call uncertain. The CDR3 consists of 12 residues. The V end lost 8 bases, the J end lost 1 base, and 8 bases lay between the germline ends. Germline V gives CDR1 MNHNY, CDR2 SVGAGI (reference sequence). CDR3: CASGEGNTEAFF. The CDR3, as DNA: TGTGCCAGCGGTGAAGGGAACACTGAAGCTTTCTTT.

This clonotype is classed as medium-sized. The chain links TRBV9 to TRBJ2-5; TRBD2 is a possible D gene (5 bases). Germline-derived CDR1 and CDR2 are SGDLS and YYNGEE. CDR3 length: 14 residues. V lost 0 bases and J lost 6, with 12 bases in between. This CDR3 reads CASSVGSVQQTQYF. CDR3 coding DNA: TGTGCCAGCAGCGTAGGTAGCGTTCAACAGACCCAGTACTTC.

This clonotype showed up many times. The V gene is TRBV5-1, the J gene TRBJ1-1; D unclear. Trimming removed 1 base at V and 0 bases at J, with 13 bases between. The CDR3 consists of 16 residues. Germline CDR1 reads SGHRS; CDR2 reads YFSETQ. The CDR3 is CASSLTSVALNTEAFF. In DNA, the CDR3 is TGCGCCAGCAGCTTGACCTCGGTAGCCCTGAACACTGAAGCTTTCTTT. The variable domain in full, with the rest retrieved from reference TRBV5-1 and TRBJ1-1, is KAGVTQTPRYLIKTRGQQVTLSCSPISGHRSVSWYQQTPGQGLQFLFEYFSETQRNKGNFPGRFSGRQFSNSRSEMNVSTLELGDSALYLCASSLTSVALNTEAFFGQGTRLTVV.

The CDR3 loop reads CASISGATEAFF. Here the CDR3 DNA reads TGTGCCAGCATTTCAGGGGCCACTGAAGCTTTCTTT. The V gene is TRBV2, the J gene TRBJ1-1; possible D gene TRBD1, 6 bases. V gave up 7 bases and J gave up 4 bases, with 10 bases separating them. The CDR3 runs 12 residues. Germline CDR1 reads SNHLY; CDR2 reads FYNNEI.

The sample holds many counts of this clonotype. The chain has TRBV11-3 and TRBJ1-3; D is uncertain. The germline V and J ends were trimmed by 5 bases and 0 bases, with 5 bases remaining between them. Germline lookup yields CDR1 SGHNT and CDR2 YENEEA. The CDR3 spans 13 residues. The CDR3 DNA is TGTGCCAGCAGCCCTTACTCTGGAAACACCATATATTTT. This translates into CASSPYSGNTIYF. The entire variable domain, with the rest obtained from reference TRBV11-3 and TRBJ1-3, is as follows: EAGVVQSPRYKIIEKKQPVAFWCNPISGHNTLYWYLQNLGQGPELLIRYENEEAVDDSQLPKDRFSAERLKGVDSTLKIQPAELGDSAVYLCASSPYSGNTIYFGEGSWLTVV.